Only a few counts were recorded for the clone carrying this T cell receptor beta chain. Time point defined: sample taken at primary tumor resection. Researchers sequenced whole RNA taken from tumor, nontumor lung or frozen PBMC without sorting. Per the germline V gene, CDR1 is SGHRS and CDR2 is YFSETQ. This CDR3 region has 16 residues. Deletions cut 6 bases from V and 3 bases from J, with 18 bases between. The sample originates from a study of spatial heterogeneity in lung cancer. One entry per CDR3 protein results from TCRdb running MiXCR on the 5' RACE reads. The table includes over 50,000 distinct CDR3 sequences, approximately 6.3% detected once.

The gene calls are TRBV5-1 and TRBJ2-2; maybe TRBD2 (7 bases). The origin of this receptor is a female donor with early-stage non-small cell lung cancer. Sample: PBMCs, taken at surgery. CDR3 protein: CASTNLAGADTGELFF. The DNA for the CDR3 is TGCGCCAGCACAAACTTGGCGGGGGCCGACACCGGGGAGCTGTTTTTT.